This TCR beta chain was sequenced during a study of cytomegalovirus exposure and HLA in healthy donors. Across the whole study: In terms of ancestry, the Caucasian-associated cluster contained around four fifths of the approximately 400 genotyped donors.

The PCR contained 60 Vbeta and 13 Jbeta primers. Only in-frame clones appear in the TCRdb table, and some are missing; sequencing was by immunoSEQ multiplex PCR. The data contain about 110,000 clones, 81% of them singletons. Study observations and caveats: A later analysis by the authors found several of the most significant clusters apparently linked to common viral pathogens.

Trimming removed 8 bases from V and 8 bases from J, with 22 bases in between. Germline V lookup: CDR1 LNHNV, CDR2 YYDKDF (reference sequence). The CDR3 is 15 residues long. Worth noting for this clone: The antigen remains unidentified.

The chain employs TRBV15 and TRBJ2-1; weak D call: TRBD2 (6 bases). The sequencing sample was made of PBMCs. This receptor was taken from a woman under 40 in good health and CMV-seronegative. This CDR3 reads CATLDWGEQRDEQFF. CDR3 bases: TGTGCCACCTTGGATTGGGGGGAGCAGAGGGATGAGCAGTTCTTC.